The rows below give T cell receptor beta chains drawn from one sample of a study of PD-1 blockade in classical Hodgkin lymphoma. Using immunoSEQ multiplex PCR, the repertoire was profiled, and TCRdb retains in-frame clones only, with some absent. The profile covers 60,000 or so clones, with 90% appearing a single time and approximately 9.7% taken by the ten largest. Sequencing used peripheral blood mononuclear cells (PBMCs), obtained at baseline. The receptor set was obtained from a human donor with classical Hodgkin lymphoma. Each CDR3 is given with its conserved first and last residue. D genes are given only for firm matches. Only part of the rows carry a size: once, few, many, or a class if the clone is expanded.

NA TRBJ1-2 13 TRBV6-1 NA TGTGCCAGCAGTGATGACAGCTTCTATGGCTACACCTTC CASSDDSFYGYTF
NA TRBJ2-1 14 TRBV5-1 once TGCGCCAGCAGCTTGGCGCAGGGGACGGGTGAGCAGTTCTTC CASSLAQGTGEQFF
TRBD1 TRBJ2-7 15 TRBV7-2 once TGTGCCAGCAGCTTAGCCCGGGACAGAAACTACGAGCAGTACTTC CASSLARDRNYEQYF
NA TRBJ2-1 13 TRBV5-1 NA TGCGCCAGCAGCTTACGATCAAGGGATGAGCAGTTCTTC CASSLRSRDEQFF
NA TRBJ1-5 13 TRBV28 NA TGTGCCGGTACGAGGGGGTTGGATCAGCCCCAGCATTTT CAGTRGLDQPQHF
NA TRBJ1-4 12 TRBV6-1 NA TGTGCCAGCAGGGGGGCGGGTGAAAAACTGTTTTTT CASRGAGEKLFF
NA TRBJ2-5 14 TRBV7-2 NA TGTGCCAGCAGCTTAGGCGTCGGGTTGGAGACCCAGTACTTC CASSLGVGLETQYF
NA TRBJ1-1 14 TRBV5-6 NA TGTGCCAGCAGCTTCGGGACGGTTAACACTGAAGCTTTCTTT CASSFGTVNTEAFF
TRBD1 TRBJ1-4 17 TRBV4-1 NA TGCGCCAGCAGCCAAGATAGTGGGACAGAGATTAATGAAAAACTGTTTTTT CASSQDSGTEINEKLFF
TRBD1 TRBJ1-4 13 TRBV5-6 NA TGTGCCAGCAGCCCCCGGGACAGTGCAAAACTGTTTTTT CASSPRDSAKLFF
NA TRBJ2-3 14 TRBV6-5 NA TGTGCCAGCAGACCCGACAGGACCACAGATACGCAGTATTTT CASRPDRTTDTQYF
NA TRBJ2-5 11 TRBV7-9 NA TGTGCCAGCAGCTCGCAATTAGACCAGTACTTC CASSSQLDQYF
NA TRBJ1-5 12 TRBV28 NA TGTGCCAGCAGTTTACAAGGTCAGCCCCAGCATTTT CASSLQGQPQHF
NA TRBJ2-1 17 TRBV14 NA TGTGCCAGCAGCCAAGGGGTTGTGTCTAGCTCCTACAATGAGCAGTTCTTC CASSQGVVSSSYNEQFF
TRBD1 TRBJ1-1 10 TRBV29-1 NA TGCAGCGTCTGGGACAGGGGGAACTATTTT CSVWDRGNYF
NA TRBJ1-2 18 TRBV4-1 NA TGCGCCAGCAGCCAAGATACCCCTGACAGGAATTATAACTATGGCTACACCTTC CASSQDTPDRNYNYGYTF